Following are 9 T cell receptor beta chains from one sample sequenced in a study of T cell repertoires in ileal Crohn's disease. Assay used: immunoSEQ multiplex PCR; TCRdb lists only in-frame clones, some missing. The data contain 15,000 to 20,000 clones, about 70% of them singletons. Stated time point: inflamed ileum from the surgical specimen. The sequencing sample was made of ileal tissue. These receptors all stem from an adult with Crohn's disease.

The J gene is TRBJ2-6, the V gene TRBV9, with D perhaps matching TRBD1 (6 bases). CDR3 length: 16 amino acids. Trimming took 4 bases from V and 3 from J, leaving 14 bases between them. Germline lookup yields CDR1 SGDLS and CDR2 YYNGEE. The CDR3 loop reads CASSMNRAGGANVLTF. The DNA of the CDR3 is TGTGCCAGCAGCATGAACAGGGCCGGTGGGGCCAACGTCCTGACTTTC.

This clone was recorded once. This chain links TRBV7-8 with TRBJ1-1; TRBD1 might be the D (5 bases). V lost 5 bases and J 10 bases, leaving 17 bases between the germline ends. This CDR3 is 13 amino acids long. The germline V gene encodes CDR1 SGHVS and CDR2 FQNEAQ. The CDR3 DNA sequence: TGTGCCAGCAGCCTTGTTCGGGGGAGGAGAGCTTTCTTT. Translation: CASSLVRGRRAFF.

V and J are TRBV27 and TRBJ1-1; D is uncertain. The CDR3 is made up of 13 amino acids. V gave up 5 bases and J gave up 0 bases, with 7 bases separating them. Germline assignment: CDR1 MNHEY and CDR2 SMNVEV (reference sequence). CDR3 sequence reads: CASSPQVNTEAFF. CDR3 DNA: TGTGCCAGCAGTCCTCAGGTGAACACTGAAGCTTTCTTT.

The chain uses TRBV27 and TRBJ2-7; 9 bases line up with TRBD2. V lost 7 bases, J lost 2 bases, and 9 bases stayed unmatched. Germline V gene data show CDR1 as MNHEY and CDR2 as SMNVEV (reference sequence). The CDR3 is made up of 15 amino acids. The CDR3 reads CASTPYSGGTYEQYF. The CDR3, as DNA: TGTGCCAGCACGCCTTATAGCGGGGGCACCTACGAGCAGTACTTC.

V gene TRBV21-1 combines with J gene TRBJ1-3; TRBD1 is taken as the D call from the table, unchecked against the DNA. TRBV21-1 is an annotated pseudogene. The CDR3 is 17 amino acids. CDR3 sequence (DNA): TGTGCCAGCAGCAAAGCCGGACAGGGGATAAATATAGACACCATATATTTT. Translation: CASSKAGQGINIDTIYF.

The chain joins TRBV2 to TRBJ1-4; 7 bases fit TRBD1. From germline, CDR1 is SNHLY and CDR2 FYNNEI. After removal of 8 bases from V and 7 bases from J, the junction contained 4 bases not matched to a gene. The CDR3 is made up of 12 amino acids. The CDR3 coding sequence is TGTGCCAGCCGACAGGGTGGTGAAAAACTGTTTTTT. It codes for CASRQGGEKLFF.

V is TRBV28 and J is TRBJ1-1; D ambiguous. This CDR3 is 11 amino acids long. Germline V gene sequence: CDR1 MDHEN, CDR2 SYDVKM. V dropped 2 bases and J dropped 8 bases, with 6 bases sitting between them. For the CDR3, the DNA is TGTGCCAGCAGTTTACCATCGGAAGCTTTCTTT. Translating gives CASSLPSEAFF.

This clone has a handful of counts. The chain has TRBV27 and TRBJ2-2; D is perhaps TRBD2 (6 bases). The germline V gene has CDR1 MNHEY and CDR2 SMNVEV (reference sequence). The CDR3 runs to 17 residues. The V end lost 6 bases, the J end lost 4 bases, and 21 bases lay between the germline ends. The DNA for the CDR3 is TGTGCCAGCAGCCCCTTGATGGGGGGACTGGGCACCGGGGAGCTGTTTTTT. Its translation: CASSPLMGGLGTGELFF.

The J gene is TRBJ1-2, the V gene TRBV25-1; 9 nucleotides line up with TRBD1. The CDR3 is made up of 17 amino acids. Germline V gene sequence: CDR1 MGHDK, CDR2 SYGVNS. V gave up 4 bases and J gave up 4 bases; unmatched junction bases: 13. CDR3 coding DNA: TGTGCCAGCAGTGGACCGGACAGGGGATTGGGGGGCTATGGCTACACCTTC. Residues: CASSGPDRGLGGYGYTF.